These 20 T cell receptor beta chains were all obtained from the same sample, sequenced in a study of molecular identifiers for immune sequencing clone quantification. TCRdb processed the PCR reads anew with MiXCR; each CDR3 protein has one entry. The repertoire holds some 100,000 distinct CDR3 sequences, under 40% seen once, with less than 5% in the top ten. Sequencing used naive CD8+ T cells from blood, with Jurkat cell RNA spiked in. Sample subset: FACS-sorted CD8+CD4-CCR7+CD45RA+ naive T cells. The source is a human donor in good health. Some libraries in this study had Jurkat cell RNA spiked in.

With respect to this clonotype: A much larger clonotype is one base distant, so this may be a read error. The rearrangement joins TRBV7-9 to TRBJ2-7; the D gene is possibly TRBD2 (6 bases). V lost 3 bases, J lost 3 bases, and 12 bases lay in between. The germline CDR1 and CDR2 sequences are SEHNR and FQNEAQ (reference sequence). The CDR3 has 14 residues. The CDR3 here is CASSFGGVDYEQYF. CDR3 nucleotide sequence: TGTGCCAGCAGCTTCGGCGGGGTTGACTACGAGCAGTACTTC.

Remarks on this clonotype: The CDR3 carries no conserved terminal phenylalanine or tryptophan, so it likely arises from a read error. V gene TRBV19 combines with J gene TRBJ2-5; possibly TRBD2 for D (6 bases). The germline gives CDR1 LNHDA, CDR2 SQIVND (reference sequence). The length of the CDR3 is 15 residues. V shed 5 bases and J shed 3 bases, with 16 bases lying between them. CDR3 in amino acids: CASSLQRAFKETQYI. CDR3 nucleotides: TGTGCCAGTAGTCTCCAGCGGGCCTTCAAAGAGACCCAGTACATC.

The chain uses TRBV6-5 and TRBJ2-7; D gene unclear. This CDR3 has 11 residues. V lost 5 bases, J lost 5 bases, and 7 bases lay in between. Germline assignment: CDR1 MNHEY and CDR2 SVGAGI. This CDR3 reads CASSLNDEQYF. CDR3 in DNA: TGTGCCAGCAGTCTCAATGACGAGCAGTACTTC.

This clonotype was seen a handful of times. This sequence joins TRBV9 and TRBJ1-4, with D unclear. This CDR3 contains 14 residues. With 0 bases removed from V and 4 bases from J, the gap between germline ends came to 7 bases. Per the germline V gene, CDR1 is SGDLS and CDR2 is YYNGEE. Here the CDR3 reads CASSVGSYNEKLFF. The DNA for the CDR3 is TGTGCCAGCAGCGTAGGAAGTTATAATGAAAAACTGTTTTTT. The full variable domain, with the rest looked up from reference TRBV9 and TRBJ1-4, is DSGVTQTPKHLITATGQRVTLRCSPRSGDLSVYWYQQSLDQGLQFLIQYYNGEERAKGNILERFSAQQFPDLHSELNLSSLELGDSALYFCASSVGSYNEKLFFGSGTQLSVL.

Of note for this clonotype: One base away lies a much larger clone, so this may be a sequencing read error. The rearrangement links TRBV25-1 to TRBJ2-5; D possibly corresponds to TRBD1 (5 bases). Germline V CDR1 and CDR2: MGHDK, SYGVNS. This CDR3 spans 13 amino acids. The V end lost 4 bases, the J end lost 7 bases, and 13 bases lay between the germline ends. The CDR3 loop reads CASSVTGLGTQYF. CDR3 nucleotide sequence: TGTGCCAGCAGTGTCACAGGTCTAGGGACCCAGTACTTC.

This clonotype was detected a few times. The rearrangement uses TRBV7-9 and TRBJ1-1; no firm D call. V shed 2 bases and J shed 0 bases, with 4 bases lying between them. The CDR3 consists of 13 residues. Germline loops: CDR1 SEHNR, CDR2 FQNEAQ (reference sequence). The CDR3 loop reads CASSLLMNTEAFF. CDR3 nucleotide sequence: TGTGCCAGCAGCTTATTAATGAACACTGAAGCTTTCTTT.

This clonotype was seen at least ten times. The chain employs TRBV13 and TRBJ2-6; no clear D gene. Germline V gene sequence: CDR1 PRHDT, CDR2 FYEKMQ (reference sequence). This CDR3 has 14 amino acids. V was trimmed by 8 bases and J by 0 bases, leaving 8 bases between them. CDR3 bases: TGTGCCAGCGCTGACGGCTCTGGGGCCAACGTCCTGACTTTC. It specifies CASADGSGANVLTF. Full variable domain (rest looked up from reference TRBV13 and TRBJ2-6): AAGVIQSPRHLIKEKRETATLKCYPIPRHDTVYWYQQGPGQDPQFLISFYEKMQSDKGSIPDRFSAQQFSDYHSELNMSSLELGDSALYFCASADGSGANVLTFGAGSRLTVL.

Regarding this clonotype: Given the absence of the conserved phenylalanine or tryptophan at the CDR3 end, a read error is likely. This rearrangement joins TRBV7-2 to TRBJ2-5, with D tentatively TRBD2 (5 bases). The CDR3 runs 15 residues. CDR1 and CDR2 from the germline V gene are SGHTA and FQGNSA. The V and J ends lost 5 bases and 4 bases respectively, with 17 bases between them. The CDR3 here is CASSTRETRGETQYY. DNA of the CDR3: TGTGCCAGCAGCACCCGGGAAACCCGTGGAGAGACCCAGTACTAC.

The chain has TRBV11-2 and TRBJ2-3; D possibly corresponds to TRBD2 (6 bases). Looked up from germline, CDR1 is SGHAT and CDR2 is FQNNGV. The CDR3 contains 15 residues. Between the trimmed V and J ends, which lost 5 bases and 0 bases, there was a span of 12 bases. This CDR3 reads CASSIGRGSTDTQYF. The CDR3 DNA reads TGTGCCAGCAGCATAGGGCGGGGCAGCACAGATACGCAGTATTTT.

Ten or more counts support this clonotype. The chain is built from TRBV12-3 or TRBV12-4 and TRBJ2-1; the match to TRBD2 covers 9 bases. The V and J ends lost 3 bases and 15 bases, in that order; junction bases with no gene match: 15. The CDR3 sequence is 15 residues long. Here the CDR3 DNA reads TGTGCCAGCAGTTTTCCGGCTAGCGGGATACTCGCCCGGTTCTTC. This encodes CASSFPASGILARFF.

Worth noting for this clonotype: A much larger clone differs from this one at a single base, so this may be a read error. The final CDR3 position lacks the conserved phenylalanine or tryptophan, pointing to a likely read error. The gene calls are TRBV5-3 and TRBJ2-7; D is unclear. TRBV5-3 is labeled an ORF, and its function is uncertain. The CDR3 runs 12 residues. The chain's CDR3 is CASSLESYEQYS. The CDR3 bases are TGTGCCAGCAGCTTGGAGTCCTACGAGCAGTACTCC.

The J gene is TRBJ2-4, the V gene TRBV28, with a possible D match to TRBD2 (6 bases). CDR1 MDHEN and CDR2 SYDVKM come from the germline V gene. Trimming shortened V by 2 bases and J by 12 bases, and 23 bases separated the two germline ends. The length of the CDR3 is 16 residues. The chain's CDR3 is CASSLRQLLAKINQYF. CDR3 sequence (DNA): TGTGCCAGCAGTTTAAGGCAATTACTAGCCAAAATCAATCAGTACTTC.

This chain links TRBV4-3 with TRBJ1-4; D may be TRBD1 (5 bases). Germline assignment: CDR1 LGHNA and CDR2 YSLEER. Trimming took 0 bases from V and 8 from J, leaving 10 bases between them. The CDR3 runs to 14 residues. The CDR3 sequence is CASSQDSGGEKLFF. DNA for the CDR3: TGCGCCAGCAGCCAAGATTCCGGGGGAGAAAAACTGTTTTTT.

Concerning this clonotype itself: A much bigger clone sits one base away, suggesting this may be a read error. The chain has TRBV28 and TRBJ1-4; D may be TRBD1 (5 bases). Germline values: CDR1 MDHEN, CDR2 SYDVKM. CDR3 size: 17 residues. CDR3 amino acids: CACSFPAGTGRRLRLFF. DNA of the CDR3: TGTGCCTGCAGTTTCCCCGCGGGCACAGGCCGGAGGTTGAGACTGTTTTTT.

This clonotype was seen at least ten times. The chain is built from TRBV6-2 or TRBV6-3 and TRBJ1-5, with TRBD1 matching 9 bases. This CDR3 region has 16 residues. CDR1 and CDR2 (germline): MNHEY, SVGEGT. J was trimmed by 3 bases and V by 6 bases; bases with no gene match: 9. CDR3 loop: CASRTYRGRNNQPQHF. CDR3 bases: TGTGCCAGCAGGACATACAGGGGGCGGAACAATCAGCCCCAGCATTTT.

This clonotype appeared many times. The CDR3 DNA reads as TGTGCCAGCAGCCCGGGACTCATCACCTACGAGCAGTACTTC. Translated, it gives CASSPGLITYEQYF. The chain employs TRBV28 and TRBJ2-7; D possibly corresponds to TRBD2 (6 bases). Trimming cost V 6 bases and J 2 bases, with 14 bases left between them. The CDR3 length is 14 residues. Germline V lookup: CDR1 MDHEN, CDR2 SYDVKM.

The chain combines TRBV9 with TRBJ2-2; perhaps TRBD1 as D (7 bases). The CDR3 is made up of 17 amino acids. The V gene's germline CDR1 is SGDLS and CDR2 YYNGEE. Deletions cut 2 bases from V and 0 bases from J, with 14 bases between. The CDR3 reads CASSVPEGTANTGELFF. Written as DNA, the CDR3 is TGTGCCAGCAGCGTCCCGGAGGGGACAGCGAACACCGGGGAGCTGTTTTTT.

Ten or more counts support this clonotype. This chain joins TRBV7-2 and TRBJ2-3; 10 bases are shared with TRBD2. This CDR3 comprises 15 residues. V shed 2 bases and J 5 bases; nucleotides not matched to a gene: 4. Germline lookup yields CDR1 SGHTA and CDR2 FQGNSA. CDR3 nucleotides: TGTGCCAGCAGCTTAACTAGCGGGATTCTAGATACGCAGTATTTT. This encodes CASSLTSGILDTQYF. The entire variable domain, with the rest obtained from reference TRBV7-2 and TRBJ2-3, is as follows: GAGVSQSPSNKVTEKGKDVELRCDPISGHTALYWYRQSLGQGLEFLIYFQGNSAPDKSGLPSDRFSAERTGGSVSTLTIQRTQQEDSAVYLCASSLTSGILDTQYFGPGTRLTVL.

This clonotype has a count of ten or more. The chain links TRBV5-6 to TRBJ2-7; 7 bases fit TRBD1. In germline, CDR1 is SGHDT, CDR2 YYEEEE. Germline trimming cut 0 bases from V and 5 bases from J; bases unmatched to any gene: 8. The CDR3 length is 15 residues. The CDR3 sequence: CASSLALGGLDEQYF. DNA of the CDR3: TGTGCCAGCAGCTTGGCGCTAGGGGGCCTGGACGAGCAGTACTTC.

At least ten counts were recorded for this clonotype. The rearrangement joins TRBV5-5 to TRBJ2-4; maybe TRBD2 (5 bases). V lost 4 bases, J lost 13 bases, and 12 bases lay in between. Per germline, CDR1 SGHKS and CDR2 YYEKEE (reference sequence). The CDR3 covers 11 residues. This CDR3 is CASSPGAVQYF. CDR3 nucleotide sequence: TGTGCCAGCAGCCCCGGAGCGGTCCAGTACTTC.